This TCR beta chain was captured in a study of cytomegalovirus exposure and HLA in healthy donors. Worth noting for this clone: What it recognizes is unknown. In the same sample, other DNA sequences code for this CDR3.

The primer mix had 60 Vbeta and 13 Jbeta primers. Some clones are missing from TCRdb's copy, which holds only in-frame ones; the method was immunoSEQ multiplex PCR. The sample includes about 140,000 clones, 78% of them seen just once. The CDR3 runs to 15 residues. Per germline, CDR1 SGHRS and CDR2 YFSETQ. Trimming took 4 bases from V and 0 from J, leaving 13 bases between them. The study's findings and limits: Immune exposure information available was restricted to CMV serostatus.

Among the donors, all were healthy bone marrow donors. The gene calls are TRBV5-1 and TRBJ1-1, with D possibly being TRBD1 (5 bases). The clonotype originates from a male donor in good health and CMV-seronegative. Sequencing input: PBMCs. CDR3 loop: CASSGPTAMNTEAFF. As DNA, the CDR3 is TGCGCCAGCAGCGGGCCGACAGCCATGAACACTGAAGCTTTCTTT.